This T cell receptor beta chain was identified during a study of blood T cell repertoires in COVID-19. In the authors' workflow: Estimation of nucleated cell counts relied on the amplification of reference gene primers. Libraries were prepared by immunoSEQ multiplex PCR; TCRdb keeps only in-frame clonotypes and omits some of them. That table is the source of V, J and clone size, and D and trimming were worked out from the DNA. The table has over 150,000 clones, 85% to 95% seen once. The count of this clone is one. Germline values: CDR1 MDHEN, CDR2 SYDVKM. The CDR3 extends over 17 amino acids. V lost 5 bases and J lost 2; bases outside the gene matches: 13.

The genes are TRBV28 and TRBJ2-5, with TRBD2 matching 8 bases. Material for sequencing was peripheral blood. The sequence derives from a man between 50 and 59 years old with acute or convalescent COVID-19. CDR3 coding DNA: TGTGCCAGCAGTACCTGGACGGGGAGCGGGGGACAAGAGACCCAGTACTTC. The encoded protein is CASSTWTGSGGQETQYF.